This is a list of T cell receptor beta chains from one sample in a study of beta chain features in type 1 diabetes. Measured with immunoSEQ multiplex PCR; TCRdb has only the in-frame clones, and not every one. The sample consists of about 160,000 clones, 6.5% to 8.5% of them appearing once. Specimen: central memory CD4+ T cells from blood. The source is a woman under 30 with type 1 diabetes. The CDR3 runs from the conserved cysteine through the conserved F or W. Fields, in order: J gene, D gene, V gene, clone size, CDR3 protein, CDR3 DNA. A D gene is named only where the DNA matches it firmly. Part of the rows lack a size; the others show once, few, many or a class for expanded clones.

>TRBJ1-6|.|TRBV11-2|.
CASSTHRVGNSPLHF
TGTGCCAGCAGCACCCACAGGGTGGGGAATTCACCCCTCCACTTT
>TRBJ2-1|TRBD2|TRBV7-9|few
CASSLVGTRIRHEQFF
TGTGCCAGCAGCTTAGTAGGGACTAGAATACGGCATGAGCAGTTCTTC
>TRBJ1-1|.|TRBV6-6|.
CASSLTENLNTEAFF
TGTGCCAGCAGCTTGACAGAGAACCTCAACACTGAAGCTTTCTTT
>TRBJ1-2|.|TRBV30|.
CAWSVLYNYGYTF
TGTGCCTGGAGTGTACTGTATAACTATGGCTACACCTTC
>TRBJ2-7|TRBD1|TRBV5-1|.
CASSLGGTGGNYEQYF
TGCGCCAGCAGCTTGGGGGGGACAGGGGGAAACTACGAGCAGTACTTC
>TRBJ2-1|TRBD2|TRBV4-3|.
CASSPLPGLAGGEQFF
TGCGCCAGCAGCCCACTACCGGGACTAGCGGGAGGGGAGCAGTTCTTC
>TRBJ2-1|TRBD2|TRBV9|.
CASSPTSGFGNEQFF
TGTGCCAGCAGCCCCACTAGCGGGTTCGGCAATGAGCAGTTCTTC
>TRBJ1-2|.|TRBV2|.
CASSEMAVAGYTF
TGTGCCAGCAGTGAAATGGCAGTGGCTGGCTACACCTTC
>TRBJ2-1|.|TRBV27|few
CASRWTYNDNEQFF
TGTGCCAGCAGATGGACATATAATGACAATGAGCAGTTCTTC
>TRBJ2-2|.|TRBV7-6|few
CASSSRNAGELFF
TGTGCCAGCAGCAGCCGTAATGCCGGGGAGCTGTTTTTT
>TRBJ2-1|.|TRBV5-1|.
CASSFPAVDNEQFF
TGCGCCAGCAGCTTTCCAGCGGTAGACAATGAGCAGTTCTTC
>TRBJ2-5|.|TRBV6-1|.
CASSESGWGETQYF
TGTGCCAGCAGTGAAAGCGGGTGGGGGGAGACCCAGTACTTC
>TRBJ2-2|TRBD2|TRBV29-1|many
CSVEDIGGAIGELFF
TGCAGCGTTGAAGACATCGGGGGGGCGATCGGGGAGCTGTTTTTT
>TRBJ2-1|TRBD2|TRBV5-1|.
CASSGARTSGGSSYNEQFF
TGCGCCAGCAGCGGGGCAAGGACTAGCGGGGGAAGCTCCTACAATGAGCAGTTCTTC
>TRBJ1-4|.|TRBV5-1|.
CASSLDRRGKLFF
TGCGCCAGCAGCTTGGACAGGAGAGGAAAACTGTTTTTT
>TRBJ1-5|.|TRBV4-1|.
CASSQDGGLGNQPQHF
TGCGCCAGCAGCCAAGACGGGGGTTTGGGCAATCAGCCCCAGCATTTT
>TRBJ1-5|.|TRBV2|few
CASSEGQVRNQPQHF
TGTGCCAGCAGTGAGGGGCAGGTCCGCAATCAGCCCCAGCATTTT
>TRBJ2-7|.|TRBV19|few
CASKVAQGYYEQYF
TGTGCCAGTAAAGTAGCACAGGGCTACTACGAGCAGTACTTC
>TRBJ1-6|.|TRBV6-5|few
CASSYSDKTPPLHF
TGTGCCAGCAGTTACTCTGACAAGACGCCACCCCTCCACTTT
>TRBJ1-2|.|TRBV15|few
CATSRDGGYGYTF
TGTGCCACCAGCAGAGACGGGGGGTATGGCTACACCTTC
>TRBJ2-7|.|TRBV1|.
CTSSLYYEQYF
TGCACCAGCAGCCTTTACTACGAGCAGTACTTC
>TRBJ2-1|TRBD2|TRBV25-1|few
CASSVAGVGFYNEQFF
TGTGCCAGCAGTGTAGCGGGAGTAGGTTTCTACAATGAGCAGTTCTTC
>TRBJ1-1|.|TRBV27|.
CASSLGQNTEAFF
TGTGCCAGCAGTCTGGGACAGAACACTGAAGCTTTCTTT
>TRBJ1-2|TRBD1|TRBV29-1|few
CSVRTGGDYGYTF
TGCAGCGTTCGGACAGGGGGCGACTATGGCTACACCTTC
>TRBJ2-3|.|TRBV5-1|.
CASRSRGFTDTQYF
TGCGCCAGCAGATCCCGAGGTTTCACAGATACGCAGTATTTT
>TRBJ2-7|TRBD1|TRBV18|.
CASSERQGIYEQYF
TGTGCCAGCTCAGAGAGACAGGGGATATACGAGCAGTACTTC
>TRBJ1-1|.|TRBV7-2|.
CASSLEGGRNTEAFF
TGTGCCAGCAGCTTAGAGGGGGGGAGAAACACTGAAGCTTTCTTT
>TRBJ2-1|.|TRBV7-2|few
CASSSRGSSYNEQFF
TGTGCCAGCAGCTCACGGGGGAGCTCCTACAATGAGCAGTTCTTC
>TRBJ2-1|.|TRBV5-1|few
CASSLGGSEDEQFF
TGCGCCAGCAGCTTGGGGGGCTCCGAGGATGAGCAGTTCTTC
>TRBJ2-7|.|TRBV7-2|many
CASSLDAGTGEQYF
TGTGCCAGCAGCTTAGACGCAGGGACTGGGGAGCAGTACTTC
>TRBJ1-5|.|TRBV7-2|.
CASSYGGDNQPQHF
TGTGCCAGCAGCTACGGGGGAGACAATCAGCCCCAGCATTTT
>TRBJ2-1|.|TRBV21-1|.
CASSGGSGGPYNEQFF
TGTGCCAGCAGTGGGGGTAGCGGGGGACCCTACAATGAGCAGTTCTTC
>TRBJ2-2|TRBD1|TRBV29-1|few
CSGGTGSTGELFF
TGCAGCGGGGGGACAGGTTCCACCGGGGAGCTGTTTTTT
>TRBJ2-7|.|TRBV4-3|few
CASSTGRSYEQYF
TGCGCCAGTTCGACAGGGAGGTCCTACGAGCAGTACTTC
>TRBJ2-3|.|TRBV5-1|.
CASSGLSSSTDTQYF
TGCGCCAGCAGCGGACTCAGCTCTAGCACAGATACGCAGTATTTT
>TRBJ2-3|.|TRBV7-2|few
CASSLPGSDTQYF
TGTGCCAGCAGCTTACCGGGATCCGATACGCAGTATTTT
>TRBJ1-2|.|TRBV7-2|.
CASSSYLGAGGYTF
TGTGCCAGCAGTTCATATCTGGGGGCCGGGGGCTACACCTTC
>TRBJ2-7|.|TRBV28|.
CASSLREVVTYEQYF
TGTGCCAGCAGCTTGAGGGAGGTGGTAACCTACGAGCAGTACTTC
>TRBJ2-1|TRBD2|TRBV19|few
CASSPGDYLNEQFF
TGTGCCAGTAGCCCGGGGGACTACCTAAATGAGCAGTTCTTC
>TRBJ2-7|.|TRBV15|.
CATSENTYEQYF
TGTGCCACCAGCGAGAATACCTACGAGCAGTACTTC
>TRBJ2-1|.|TRBV4-3|.
CASSRGGSDEQFF
TGCGCCAGCAGCCGCGGAGGGTCAGATGAGCAGTTCTTC
>TRBJ1-3|.|TRBV7-9|few
CASSPGSGGNTIYF
TGTGCCAGCAGCCCGGGCTCGGGAGGAAACACCATATATTTT
>TRBJ1-2|.|TRBV6-5|.
CASSSARQWGYGYTF
TGTGCCAGCAGTTCGGCCCGACAGTGGGGCTATGGCTACACCTTC
>TRBJ2-7|TRBD2|TRBV6-5|.
CASSLSGLAGNEQYF
TGTGCCAGCAGCCTTTCCGGACTAGCGGGAAACGAGCAGTACTTC
>TRBJ1-3|.|TRBV7-9|few
CASRTGNSGNTIYF
TGTGCCAGCCGTACCGGGAACTCTGGAAACACCATATATTTT
>TRBJ1-5|.|TRBV28|few
CASRLTGEGPQHF
TGTGCCAGCAGGTTAACTGGGGAGGGGCCCCAGCATTTT
>TRBJ2-1|.|TRBV4-2|few
CASSQDRSGSSYNEQFF
TGTGCCAGCAGCCAAGATCGGAGCGGTAGCTCCTACAATGAGCAGTTCTTC
>TRBJ2-7|.|TRBV5-1|.
CASSLSTGSYEQYF
TGCGCCAGCAGCCTATCCACAGGGTCCTACGAGCAGTACTTC
>TRBJ2-3|TRBD2|TRBV5-6|few
CASSLEGLATDTQYF
TGTGCCAGCAGCTTGGAGGGACTAGCGACAGATACGCAGTATTTT